The clone carrying this TCR beta chain was picked up many times. The sample originates from a study of identical twins. TCRdb redid the calling of the 5' RACE reads with MiXCR, one entry per CDR3 protein. The table includes around 490,000 distinct CDR3 sequences, roughly an eighth detected once. Germline values: CDR1 MRHNA, CDR2 SNTAGT. Trimming at V came to 9 bases and at J to 4 bases, leaving 16 bases not matched to a gene. The CDR3 loop spans 19 amino acids. These data were likewise used in another study, on yellow fever vaccine responses in identical twins.

The receptor's source is a woman aged 18-30 years in good health. The gene calls are TRBV6-4 and TRBJ2-1; 15 nucleotides align to TRBD2. Material for sequencing was CD4+ T cells sorted from blood. The CDR3 coding sequence is TGTGCCAGTCAATCAGGACTAGCGGGAGGGCCTTCCACTTACAATGAGCAGTTCTTC. This encodes CASQSGLAGGPSTYNEQFF.